This T cell receptor beta chain came from a study of siplizumab effects on memory and regulatory T cells. V lost 4 bases and J 1 base, leaving 17 bases between the germline ends. CDR1 SGHTA and CDR2 FQGNSA come from the germline V gene. The CDR3 contains 18 residues. Libraries were prepared by immunoSEQ multiplex PCR; TCRdb keeps only in-frame clonotypes and omits some of them. The sample has tens of thousands of clones; approximately 88% are singletons. General observations from the study: Among sequences traceable to unstimulated CD4+ memory cells, alloreactive ones were significantly reduced by siplizumab. Poor capture below about 10^-5 frequency left most alloreactive clones unmapped to unstimulated subsets. In siplizumab cultures, the suppressive function of proliferating Tregs remained unconfirmed. Neither a naive nor a memory phenotype was assignable to roughly 75-97% of proliferating CD4+ or CD8+ clones.

With respect to this clone: No antigen is known for it.

The chain has TRBV7-2 and TRBJ1-6; D may be TRBD1 (5 bases). Sequenced input: Tregs sorted from blood. The origin of this receptor is a human donor in good health. The CDR3 spells CASSSRGGTSSYNSPLHF. Here the CDR3 DNA reads TGTGCCAGCAGCTCCCGTGGGGGGACCTCGTCCTATAATTCACCCCTCCACTTT.